The clone carrying this T cell receptor (beta chain) was seen many times. Antigen unknown. This sample was included in a study of read filtering for tumor transcriptome and immune sequencing. At the level of the study: Patients were approximately 18 male and about 15 female, mean age 65.9 years, range about 45 to 85. By R-ISS, stages I, II and III held roughly 8, 16 and 7 patients. Study findings and constraints: RNA-seq captured clonotypes less deeply and reliably than IR-seq.

Molecular barcoded adaptors covering alpha/delta and beta/gamma chains were used on around 370 ng RNA. TCRdb called the reads again in MiXCR, with one record for every CDR3 protein. The sample holds tens of thousands of distinct CDR3 sequences, roughly 15% seen once. Trimming shortened V by 4 bases and J by 1 base, and 11 bases separated the two germline ends. Germline CDR1 reads SGDLS; CDR2 reads YYNGEE. The CDR3 runs 14 residues. Sampling of bone marrow took place during active disease in every patient. This TCR came from a donor at least 40 years old with multiple myeloma. The sample was a population of CD138-negative cells sorted from bone marrow. The chain couples TRBV9 to TRBJ1-2; D is undetermined. The CDR3: CASSIRTDNYGYTF. DNA for the CDR3: TGTGCCAGCAGCATTCGGACGGATAACTATGGCTACACCTTC.